These 18 T cell receptor beta chains were sequenced from one sample in a study of cytomegalovirus exposure and HLA in healthy donors. PCR employed 60 Vbeta and 13 Jbeta primers. Profiled with immunoSEQ multiplex PCR; TCRdb holds only in-frame clones, not every one. The table records about 160,000 clones, over 70% of them present only once. Sequencing was carried out using PBMCs. The receptors originated from a woman aged 40 to 50 in good health and CMV-seropositive.

The chain recombines TRBV30 with TRBJ2-1; 9 bases match TRBD2. Trimming at V came to 5 bases and at J to 6 bases, leaving 5 bases not matched to a gene. This CDR3 spans 13 amino acids. Per germline, CDR1 GTSNPN and CDR2 SVGIG (reference sequence). In DNA, the CDR3 is TGTGCCTGGTATAGCGGGGGACCCAATGAGCAGTTCTTC. The encoded protein is CAWYSGGPNEQFF.

V and J are TRBV6-5 and TRBJ1-2; possible D gene TRBD1, 5 bases. The ends were cut back, 6 bases at V and 10 bases at J, with 12 bases in the middle. The CDR3 totals 11 residues. CDR1 is MNHEY and CDR2 is SVGAGI in the germline V gene. The CDR3 coding sequence is TGTGCCAGCAGACTCGGACATTTCTACACCTTC. This encodes CASRLGHFYTF.

Worth noting for this clone: The junction does not match germline at one end; this may be a read error. This chain joins TRBV7-9 and TRBJ1-1; D is unclear. The length of the CDR3 is 12 residues. The V gene's germline CDR1 is SEHNR and CDR2 FQNEAQ (reference sequence). The CDR3 sequence: CSSSLPGTEAFF. For the CDR3, the DNA is TGTTCCAGCAGCCTCCCGGGCACTGAAGCTTTCTTT.

Concerning this clone itself: One junction end disagrees with the germline gene, perhaps due to a read error. The genes are TRBV5-1 and TRBJ2-6; D may be TRBD1 (5 bases). Germline V CDR1 and CDR2: SGHRS, YFSETQ. The CDR3 has 17 residues. CDR3 coding DNA: TGCGCCAGCAGCCCCGCGGTGCATAACCCTGGGGCCAACGGCCTGACTTTC. This sequence encodes CASSPAVHNPGANGLTF. Drawing the rest from reference TRBV5-1 and TRBJ2-6, the complete variable domain is KAGVTQTPRYLIKTRGQQVTLSCSPISGHRSVSWYQQTPGQGLQFLFEYFSETQRNKGNFPGRFSGRQFSNSRSEMNVSTLELGDSALYLCASSPAVHNPGANGLTFGAGSRLTVL.

The gene calls are TRBV5-4 and TRBJ1-2, with 9 bases identical to TRBD1. Germline assignment: CDR1 SGHNT and CDR2 YYREEE (reference sequence). The trim removed 4 bases at V and 7 bases at J, leaving 8 bases unmatched. The CDR3 sequence is 14 residues long. The CDR3 DNA reads as TGTGCCAGCAGCCCTGAACAGGGGGCGCCTGGCTACACCTTC. It specifies CASSPEQGAPGYTF.

V is TRBV9 and J is TRBJ2-3; 7 positions agree with TRBD2. The germline V gene encodes CDR1 SGDLS and CDR2 YYNGEE. The CDR3 loop spans 15 amino acids. Trimming cost V 0 bases and J 4 bases; bases outside gene matches: 5. Here the CDR3 reads CASSVGGSGSDTQYF. The DNA for the CDR3 is TGTGCCAGCAGCGTAGGTGGTAGCGGGTCAGATACGCAGTATTTT.

This chain's CDR3 is CASSQHSGTPNTEAFF. The CDR3 region has the DNA TGTGCCAGCAGCCAGCACTCCGGGACACCGAACACTGAAGCTTTCTTT. This chain uses TRBV4-2 with TRBJ1-1; the D gene is possibly TRBD1 (6 bases). The CDR3 loop spans 16 amino acids. The V gene lost 3 bases and the J gene lost 1 base, with 15 bases spanning the gap. The germline CDR1 and CDR2 sequences are LGHNA and YNFKEQ.

The chain links TRBV4-1 to TRBJ1-5; no definite D call. V lost 1 base and J lost 4, with 8 bases in between. CDR1 and CDR2 from the germline V gene are MGHRA and YSYEKL. CDR3 size: 14 residues. DNA for the CDR3: TGCGCCAGCAGCCAAGTGGGAGGGAATCAGCCCCAGCATTTT. Protein sequence: CASSQVGGNQPQHF.

J is TRBJ1-1 and V is TRBV7-7; 9 nucleotides line up with TRBD1. Germline loops: CDR1 SSHAT, CDR2 FNYEAQ (reference sequence). With V trimmed by 8 bases and J by 3 bases, 10 bases remained unmatched. This CDR3 region has 15 residues. The CDR3: CASETQGAEDTEAFF. The CDR3 DNA is TGTGCCAGCGAAACACAGGGGGCAGAAGACACTGAAGCTTTCTTT.

The chain combines TRBV5-1 with TRBJ2-3, with 11 bases fitting TRBD2. CDR3 length: 15 amino acids. V was clipped by 1 base and J by 6 bases; unmatched bases: 4. The germline V gene has CDR1 SGHRS and CDR2 YFSETQ. The CDR3: CASSLLAGGPDTQYF. The CDR3 DNA is TGCGCCAGCAGCTTGCTAGCGGGGGGCCCGGATACGCAGTATTTT.

This rearrangement joins TRBV10-3 to TRBJ1-2; D gene ambiguous. V lost 3 bases, J lost 4 bases, and 9 bases lay in between. Germline V gene sequence: CDR1 ENHRY, CDR2 SYGVKD. This CDR3 is 13 amino acids long. The CDR3 DNA follows: TGTGCCATCAGTGACGGTCCCGGCTATGGCTACACCTTC. This translates into CAISDGPGYGYTF.

Comments on this clone: At one of its ends the junction is not consistent with the germline gene, which may arise from a read error. This sequence joins TRBV7-9 and TRBJ1-2; perhaps TRBD1 as D (6 bases). Germline V gives CDR1 SEHNR, CDR2 FQNEAQ (reference sequence). The CDR3 loop spans 13 amino acids. This chain's CDR3 is CSSSQDRFYGYTF. The DNA of the CDR3 is TGTTCCAGCAGCCAAGACAGGTTCTATGGCTACACCTTC.

This chain connects TRBV4-1 to TRBJ2-5, with 9 bases fitting TRBD2. Unmatched junction bases numbered 5, after V lost 2 bases and J lost 4 bases. This CDR3 is built from 15 residues. From germline, CDR1 is MGHRA and CDR2 YSYEKL. Written as DNA, the CDR3 is TGCGCCAGCAGCCAAATTAGCGGGGGTGGAGAGACCCAGTACTTC. It encodes CASSQISGGGETQYF.

The chain has TRBV30 and TRBJ1-1, with D unresolved. The V gene lost 1 base and the J gene lost 1 base, with 10 bases spanning the gap. Germline assignment: CDR1 GTSNPN and CDR2 SVGIG (reference sequence). CDR3 length equals 14 residues. CDR3 amino acids: CAWSERRENTEAFF. The CDR3 DNA is TGTGCCTGGAGTGAAAGGCGGGAGAACACTGAAGCTTTCTTT.

The rearrangement links TRBV30 to TRBJ1-1; the D is unclear. V gave up 7 bases and J gave up 5 bases, with 14 bases separating them. The CDR3 runs 12 residues. CDR1 is GTSNPN and CDR2 is SVGIG in the germline V gene (reference sequence). CDR3 DNA: TGTGCCTCTGGAGTTAGTAAGACTGAAGCTTTCTTT. This sequence encodes CASGVSKTEAFF.

The chain employs TRBV30 and TRBJ2-5, with 7 bases that match TRBD2. In germline, CDR1 is GTSNPN, CDR2 SVGIG (reference sequence). The CDR3 has 13 residues. V was pared by 1 base and J by 7 bases, with 6 bases of the junction left unmatched. The CDR3 is CAWSARGRGTQYF. CDR3 DNA: TGTGCCTGGAGTGCCCGTGGGAGGGGGACCCAGTACTTC.

V usage is TRBV7-8 and J usage is TRBJ2-2; TRBD2 matches at 11 bases. This CDR3 comprises 15 residues. From germline, CDR1 is SGHVS and CDR2 FQNEAQ. V shed 2 bases, J shed 5 bases, and the junction held 1 base outside the gene matches. For the CDR3, the DNA is TGTGCCAGCAGCTTATCTAGCGGGGGGACCGGGGAGCTGTTTTTT. It is translated as CASSLSSGGTGELFF. Drawing the rest from reference TRBV7-8 and TRBJ2-2, the complete variable domain is GAGVSQSPRYKVAKRGQDVALRCDPISGHVSLFWYQQALGQGPEFLTYFQNEAQLDKSGLPSDRFFAERPEGSVSTLKIQRTQQEDSAVYLCASSLSSGGTGELFFGEGSRLTVL.

The rearrangement joins TRBV7-2 to TRBJ1-2; 10 bases align to TRBD1. With 4 bases clipped from V and 5 bases from J, the junction kept 1 base outside the gene matches. This CDR3 region has 13 residues. CDR1 is SGHTA and CDR2 is FQGNSA in the germline V gene. The CDR3 DNA reads TGTGCCAGCAGCTGGGACAGGGGATATGGCTACACCTTC. This gives the protein CASSWDRGYGYTF.